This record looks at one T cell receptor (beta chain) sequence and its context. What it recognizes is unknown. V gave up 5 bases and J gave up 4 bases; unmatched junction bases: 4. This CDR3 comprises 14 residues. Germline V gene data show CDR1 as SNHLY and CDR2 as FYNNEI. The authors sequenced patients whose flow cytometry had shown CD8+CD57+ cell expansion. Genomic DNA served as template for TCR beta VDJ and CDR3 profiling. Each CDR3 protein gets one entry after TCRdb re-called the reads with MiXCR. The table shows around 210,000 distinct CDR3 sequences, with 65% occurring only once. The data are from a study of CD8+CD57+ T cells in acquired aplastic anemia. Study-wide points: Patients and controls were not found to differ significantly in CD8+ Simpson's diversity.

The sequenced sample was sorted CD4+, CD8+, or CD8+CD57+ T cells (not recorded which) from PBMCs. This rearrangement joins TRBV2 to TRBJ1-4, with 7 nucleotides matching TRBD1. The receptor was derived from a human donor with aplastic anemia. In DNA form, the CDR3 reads TGTGCCAGCAGTCGGGACAGCATTAATGAAAAACTGTTTTTT. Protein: CASSRDSINEKLFF.